This entry features one T cell receptor beta chain sequence. Antigen: not known. This sample is drawn from a study of blood T cells in healthy people across ages. Overall study results and limits: The unknown donor CMV status may have confounded expanded clonotype changes.

V was shortened by 4 bases and J by 8 bases, with 14 bases between the two germline ends. Germline V gene sequence: CDR1 SGHDN, CDR2 FVKESK. The CDR3 has 13 amino acids. Alongside a J-beta primer mix, a sample-barcoded 5' primer served in a second PCR lasting about 7 to 12 cycles. Via MiXCR, TCRdb re-called the 5' RACE reads, giving one row per CDR3 protein. Among fewer than 750,000 distinct CDR3 sequences listed, around 48% were seen once. The sample consisted of blood. The source is an older man in good health. The rearrangement joins TRBV14 to TRBJ1-2; D gene unclear. The CDR3 sequence: CASSRSGSGGYTF. Here the CDR3 DNA reads TGTGCCAGCAGCCGGAGTGGGTCGGGAGGCTACACCTTC.